This note documents a single T cell receptor (beta chain) sequence. Germline V gene sequence: CDR1 LNHDA, CDR2 SQIVND (reference sequence). The CDR3 loop spans 14 amino acids. Trimming removed 4 bases from V and 2 bases from J; junction bases left unmatched: 4. The sample comes from a study of blood T cell repertoires in COVID-19. Study information: PBMCs, B-cell-depleted T cells, or T cells were the source of the cDNA or gDNA that made up the material.

In the authors' workflow: Amplification from reference gene primers served as the basis for estimated nucleated cell counts. TCRdb's copy holds only in-frame clones and misses some; the assay was immunoSEQ multiplex PCR. V and J calls and clone size are given by that table; D and trimming were obtained from the DNA. Of about 58,000 clones listed, approximately 90% are singletons. V is TRBV19 and J is TRBJ1-2; 7 bases map to TRBD1. The receptor was isolated from a woman in her sixties or seventies with active COVID-19. Material for sequencing was peripheral blood. The CDR3 DNA follows: TGTGCCAGTAGTAAGGGGGCGTTGAACTATGGCTACACCTTC. This sequence encodes CASSKGALNYGYTF.